Here is one T cell receptor beta chain with its context. This entry is derived from a study of blood T cell repertoires in COVID-19. Libraries were prepared by immunoSEQ multiplex PCR; TCRdb keeps only in-frame clonotypes and omits some of them. The data contain 300,000 to 400,000 clones, 70% to 90% of them singletons. Clinical history reported by participants formed the basis on which cohorts were assigned. The CDR3 runs to 15 residues. With V trimmed by 3 bases and J by 6 bases, 6 bases remained unmatched. From germline, CDR1 is SGHRS and CDR2 YFSETQ. V gene TRBV5-1 combines with J gene TRBJ1-2; TRBD1 matches 12 bases. Sequenced material: PBMCs or T cells enriched from blood (not recorded which). The receptor was isolated from a woman between 18 and 29 years old who had recovered from COVID-19. CDR3 protein: CASSWGTGGAHGYTF. CDR3 nucleotide sequence: TGCGCCAGCAGCTGGGGGACAGGGGGCGCCCATGGCTACACCTTC.